Listed below are T cell receptor beta chains from one sample, sequenced in a study of Ad26.COV2.S vaccination and SARS-CoV-2 variants. Here immunoSEQ multiplex PCR was the method, and the copy in TCRdb shows in-frame clones only, minus some. Among 250,000 or so clones listed, around nine tenths were seen once. Sequenced material: peripheral blood, taken in a trial of Ad26.COV2.S vaccine versus placebo. The receptors were sampled from a person aged 18-65 years who received the Ad26.COV2.S COVID-19 vaccine or a placebo. Both conserved end residues are part of each CDR3. Fields, in order: D gene, clone size, V gene, J gene, CDR3 protein, CDR3 DNA. D genes are given only for firm matches. Rows may omit the clone size; those that give it use once, few, many or a size class.

D gene: TRBD1; clone size: -; V gene: TRBV30; J gene: TRBJ1-4; CDR3 protein: CAWSEYGDREEKLFF; CDR3 DNA: TGTGCCTGGAGCGAGTACGGGGACAGGGAGGAAAAACTGTTTTTT
D gene: TRBD2; clone size: -; V gene: TRBV27; J gene: TRBJ2-3; CDR3 protein: CASNPTGTSGYTDTQYF; CDR3 DNA: TGTGCCAGCAACCCTACCGGGACTAGCGGTTACACAGATACGCAGTATTTT
D gene: -; clone size: -; V gene: TRBV3-1/TRBV3-2; J gene: TRBJ1-6; CDR3 protein: CASREELYNSPLHF; CDR3 DNA: TGTGCCAGCAGGGAGGAACTATATAATTCACCCCTCCACTTT
D gene: TRBD1; clone size: -; V gene: TRBV5-5; J gene: TRBJ1-4; CDR3 protein: CASSPGQGALGEKLFF; CDR3 DNA: TGTGCCAGCAGCCCCGGACAGGGGGCGTTAGGTGAAAAACTGTTTTTT
D gene: -; clone size: -; V gene: TRBV4-2; J gene: TRBJ1-1; CDR3 protein: CASSQDRAGPRAEAFF; CDR3 DNA: TGTGCCAGCAGCCAAGATCGGGCAGGGCCCCGAGCTGAAGCTTTCTTT
D gene: -; clone size: -; V gene: TRBV12-3/TRBV12-4; J gene: TRBJ2-2; CDR3 protein: CASMEANTGELFF; CDR3 DNA: TGTGCCAGCATGGAGGCCAACACCGGGGAGCTGTTTTTT
D gene: -; clone size: -; V gene: TRBV27; J gene: TRBJ1-2; CDR3 protein: CASSLYGEGSGYTF; CDR3 DNA: TGTGCCAGCAGTTTATACGGTGAGGGCTCTGGCTACACCTTC
D gene: -; clone size: -; V gene: TRBV24-1; J gene: TRBJ2-1; CDR3 protein: CATSDSGYEEQFF; CDR3 DNA: TGTGCCACCAGTGATAGCGGGTATGAGGAGCAGTTCTTC
D gene: -; clone size: -; V gene: TRBV6-5; J gene: TRBJ2-1; CDR3 protein: CASSYSFSELGEQFF; CDR3 DNA: TGTGCCAGCAGTTACTCGTTTTCCGAGTTGGGTGAGCAGTTCTTC
D gene: TRBD1; clone size: -; V gene: TRBV29-1; J gene: TRBJ1-5; CDR3 protein: CSVSDRGDQPQHF; CDR3 DNA: TGCAGCGTTTCCGACAGGGGAGACCAGCCCCAGCATTTT
D gene: -; clone size: -; V gene: TRBV6-2/TRBV6-3; J gene: TRBJ2-5; CDR3 protein: CASSYRLQETQYF; CDR3 DNA: TGTGCCAGCAGTTACCGGCTACAAGAGACCCAGTACTTC
D gene: TRBD1; clone size: once; V gene: TRBV6-6; J gene: TRBJ1-1; CDR3 protein: CASSGGTGNTEAFF; CDR3 DNA: TGTGCCAGCAGTGGGGGGACAGGGAACACTGAAGCTTTCTTT
D gene: TRBD2; clone size: -; V gene: TRBV15; J gene: TRBJ2-3; CDR3 protein: CATSRDRISGRGWDTQYF; CDR3 DNA: TGTGCCACCAGCAGAGATCGGATAAGCGGGAGAGGGTGGGATACGCAGTATTTT
D gene: TRBD1; clone size: few; V gene: TRBV5-1; J gene: TRBJ2-1; CDR3 protein: CASTIYGQANEQFF; CDR3 DNA: TGCGCCAGCACGATCTACGGACAGGCTAATGAGCAGTTCTTC
D gene: -; clone size: -; V gene: TRBV19; J gene: TRBJ1-1; CDR3 protein: CASSLDRKRNTEAFF; CDR3 DNA: TGTGCCAGTAGTCTCGACAGGAAACGGAACACTGAAGCTTTCTTT
D gene: -; clone size: -; V gene: TRBV6-2/TRBV6-3; J gene: TRBJ1-6; CDR3 protein: CASSRRPGQPHSPLHF; CDR3 DNA: TGTGCCAGCAGTCGCCGCCCCGGACAGCCCCATTCACCCCTCCACTTT
D gene: TRBD1; clone size: -; V gene: TRBV3-1/TRBV3-2; J gene: TRBJ2-3; CDR3 protein: CASSHWDRGTDTQYF; CDR3 DNA: TGTGCCAGCAGCCATTGGGACAGGGGTACAGATACGCAGTATTTT
D gene: TRBD2; clone size: -; V gene: TRBV19; J gene: TRBJ2-1; CDR3 protein: CATSGGSFLGTYNEQFF; CDR3 DNA: TGTGCCACCTCTGGCGGGAGTTTTCTCGGGACCTACAATGAGCAGTTCTTC
D gene: -; clone size: -; V gene: TRBV3-1/TRBV3-2; J gene: TRBJ1-3; CDR3 protein: CASSQGGGGSGNTIYF; CDR3 DNA: TGTGCCAGCAGCCAAGGGGGCGGGGGCTCTGGAAACACCATATATTTT
D gene: TRBD1; clone size: -; V gene: TRBV10-3; J gene: TRBJ1-1; CDR3 protein: CAISGQGLNTEAFF; CDR3 DNA: TGTGCCATCAGCGGACAGGGGTTGAACACTGAAGCTTTCTTT
D gene: -; clone size: -; V gene: TRBV9; J gene: TRBJ2-2; CDR3 protein: CASSVAGTELFF; CDR3 DNA: TGTGCCAGCAGCGTTGCGGGGACAGAGCTGTTTTTT
D gene: -; clone size: few; V gene: TRBV28; J gene: TRBJ1-1; CDR3 protein: CASTRGMFGVGDTEAFF; CDR3 DNA: TGTGCCAGCACCCGGGGTATGTTTGGTGTCGGGGACACTGAAGCTTTCTTT
D gene: -; clone size: -; V gene: TRBV19; J gene: TRBJ1-4; CDR3 protein: CASHPGHTSNEKLFF; CDR3 DNA: TGTGCCAGTCACCCGGGCCACACTAGTAATGAAAAACTGTTTTTT
D gene: -; clone size: -; V gene: TRBV6-2/TRBV6-3; J gene: TRBJ2-2; CDR3 protein: CASSYSTFGTSNTGELFF; CDR3 DNA: TGTGCCAGCAGTTACTCGACCTTTGGCACTTCGAACACCGGGGAGCTGTTTTTT